This T cell receptor beta chain was sequenced during a study of naive and memory T cell subsets. Broader study findings: A few larger clonotypes appeared in naive repertoires, especially CD8, possibly memory cells re-expressing CD45RA.

The beta constant-region primer was an equimolar mix of two oligonucleotides covering TRBC1 and TRBC2. Ligated cDNA was amplified by four rounds of PCR with nested alpha and beta constant-region primers and SP2. MiXCR, applied by TCRdb to the UMI-ligation and nested PCR reads, yields one record per CDR3 protein. The sample lists about 90,000 distinct CDR3 sequences; roughly 10% were seen once. This clonotype was counted many times. What it recognizes is unknown. The sample comprised naive CD4+ T cells from blood. The receptor comes from a human donor in good health.

DNA of the CDR3: TGCAGTGCTAGAGTCGCGACTAGCGTCACAGATACGCAGTATTTT. Its protein product is CSARVATSVTDTQYF. The gene calls are TRBV20-1 and TRBJ2-3; the match to TRBD2 covers 8 bases. Losses at the gene ends were 1 base for V and 2 bases for J; bases not matched to a gene: 5. From germline, CDR1 is DFQATT and CDR2 SNEGSKA (reference sequence). The CDR3 is made up of 15 amino acids.